This paragraph reports one T cell receptor beta chain. The antigen is undetermined. CDR3 size: 14 residues. V lost 6 bases to trimming and J lost 4 bases, with 15 bases between them. Germline V lookup: CDR1 MNHEY, CDR2 SVGEGT. The repertoire was sequenced with immunoSEQ multiplex PCR; TCRdb's copy has only in-frame clones and lacks some. Of 95,000 to 100,000 clones listed, about nine tenths are singletons. The source of the sample is a study of T cell responses to AZD1222 COVID-19 vaccine. Study-wide results and caveats: After the peak T cell response, and only then, were repertoires sampled. Spike as a whole was targeted by vaccine-associated CD4 TCRs, dominant at 160-218 and 743-854.

Sample: peripheral blood, taken on day 0 of AZD1222 vaccination. This sequence was found in an adult in good health. The chain carries TRBV6-2 or TRBV6-3 and TRBJ1-2; D possibly corresponds to TRBD1 (6 bases). CDR3 in amino acids: CASSLDGTSYGYTF. In DNA, the CDR3 is TGTGCCAGCAGCCTTGACGGGACAAGCTATGGCTACACCTTC.